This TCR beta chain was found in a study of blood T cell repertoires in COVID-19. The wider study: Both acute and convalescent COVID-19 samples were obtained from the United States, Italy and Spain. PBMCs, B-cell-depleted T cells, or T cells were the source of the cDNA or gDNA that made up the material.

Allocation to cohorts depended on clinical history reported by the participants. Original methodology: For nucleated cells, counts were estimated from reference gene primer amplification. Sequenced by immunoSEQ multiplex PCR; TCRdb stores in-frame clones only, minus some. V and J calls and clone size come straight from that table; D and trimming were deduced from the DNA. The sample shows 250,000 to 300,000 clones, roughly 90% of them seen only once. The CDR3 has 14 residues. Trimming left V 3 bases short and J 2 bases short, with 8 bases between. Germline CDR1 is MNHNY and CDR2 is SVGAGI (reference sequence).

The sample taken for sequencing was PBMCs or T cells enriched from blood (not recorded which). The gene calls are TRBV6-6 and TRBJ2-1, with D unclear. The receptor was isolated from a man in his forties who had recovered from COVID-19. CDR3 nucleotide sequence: TGTGCCAGCAGTTATGCTCCGGCCTACAATGAGCAGTTCTTC. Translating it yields CASSYAPAYNEQFF.